This T cell receptor (beta chain) emerged from a study of cytomegalovirus exposure and HLA in healthy donors. The study's findings and limits: Reportedly, fewer N-insertions than the approximately 610-donor mean appeared in an Asian-associated ancestry cluster in a later analysis.

This PCR relied on a set of 60 Vbeta primers and 13 Jbeta primers. TCRdb keeps only in-frame clones here, not all; method: immunoSEQ multiplex PCR. Altogether approximately 110,000 clones are present, roughly 76% being singletons, with the ten largest covering roughly 13%. This clone is termed medium-sized. Antigen specificity is unknown. Germline V gene sequence: CDR1 SGHRS, CDR2 YFSETQ. Trimming took off 4 bases at V and 1 base at J, with 5 bases between the two ends. The CDR3 is 13 residues long. The genes are TRBV5-1 and TRBJ1-4; D gene ambiguous. Sequenced: PBMCs. This sequence originates from a woman aged 60-75 years in good health and CMV-seropositive. The CDR3 protein is CASSLITNEKLFF. In DNA form, the CDR3 reads TGCGCCAGCAGCCTAATAACTAATGAAAAACTGTTTTTT.